The 22 T cell receptor beta chains below come from one sample, sequenced in a study of T cells in Graves' hyperthyroidism and ophthalmopathy. RNA transcripts yielded amplified TCR beta CDR3 regions. Primed by the HTBI set, a first-round RT-PCR was run on the TCR CDR3. TCRdb reanalysed the multiplex PCR reads using MiXCR and keeps one entry per CDR3 protein. This sample carries hundreds of thousands of distinct CDR3 sequences, 14% of them seen once, and the ten largest clones take under 15%. The sequenced sample was blood. All receptors derive from a woman aged 45-60 years with Graves' ophthalmopathy.

This clonotype was counted between two and nine times. This chain links TRBV9 with TRBJ1-3; D might be TRBD1 (6 bases). V was cut by 2 bases and J by 5 bases, with 14 bases left in between. Per the germline V gene, CDR1 is SGDLS and CDR2 is YYNGEE. This CDR3 is built from 15 residues. The CDR3 DNA follows: TGTGCCAGCAGCGTGACCTGGACAGACAGAAACACCATATATTTT. Amino acids: CASSVTWTDRNTIYF.

This clonotype was seen many times. V is TRBV28 and J is TRBJ2-2; 12 bases map to TRBD1. This CDR3 has 15 residues. V was clipped by 6 bases and J by 7 bases; unmatched bases: 6. Germline loops: CDR1 MDHEN, CDR2 SYDVKM. DNA for the CDR3: TGTGCCAGCAGCAGGGGACAGGGGGCTGTCGGGGAGCTGTTTTTT. Encoded protein: CASSRGQGAVGELFF.

This clonotype was counted at least ten times. The V call is TRBV28, the J call TRBJ2-4, with D perhaps matching TRBD1 (5 bases). This CDR3 contains 14 residues. Per the germline V gene, CDR1 is MDHEN and CDR2 is SYDVKM. V lost 6 bases, J lost 2 bases, and 11 bases lay in between. The CDR3: CASRPTVSKNIQYF. The CDR3 DNA follows: TGTGCCAGCAGGCCGACAGTTTCCAAAAACATTCAGTACTTC.

This clonotype was recorded a few times. This rearrangement joins TRBV28 to TRBJ1-1, with TRBD1 identical over 10 bases. Trimming removed 7 bases from V and 10 bases from J; junction bases left unmatched: 9. In germline, CDR1 is MDHEN, CDR2 SYDVKM. CDR3 length: 13 amino acids. The CDR3 DNA follows: TGTGCCAGCAATAGACAGGGGGCGGGGGTAGCTTTCTTT. Its protein is CASNRQGAGVAFF.

This clonotype was seen at least ten times. The chain's CDR3 is CASSQQGLLEQFF. Here the CDR3 DNA reads TGTGCCAGCAGCCAGCAGGGACTCCTTGAGCAGTTCTTC. This chain connects TRBV3-1 to TRBJ2-1; possibly TRBD2 for D (6 bases). V shed 3 bases and J shed 9 bases, with 12 bases lying between them. The CDR3 is 13 residues long. Germline V gene lookup returns CDR1 LGHDT and CDR2 YNNKEL (reference sequence).

In its sample, this clonotype was seen many times. The chain links TRBV12-3 or TRBV12-4 to TRBJ2-1, with 11 positions matching TRBD1. The CDR3 sequence is 16 residues long. V gave up 3 bases and J gave up 7 bases; unmatched junction bases: 8. CDR3 loop: CASSFFSGTGGNEQFF. In DNA form, the CDR3 reads TGTGCCAGCAGTTTCTTCTCCGGGACAGGGGGGAATGAGCAGTTCTTC.

This chain connects TRBV10-3 to TRBJ2-5, with 14 bases fitting TRBD2. Germline V CDR1 and CDR2: ENHRY, SYGVKD. This CDR3 region has 17 residues. V shed 7 bases, J shed 2 bases, and the junction held 9 bases outside the gene matches. CDR3 DNA: TGTGCCATCACCGGATCGGGACTAGCGGGAGTTCAAGAGACCCAGTACTTC. This codes for CAITGSGLAGVQETQYF.

This clonotype was detected ten times or more. The V call is TRBV7-3, the J call TRBJ2-4; 8 bases are a match to TRBD2. With 4 bases clipped from V and 1 base from J, the junction kept 12 bases outside the gene matches. The germline V gene encodes CDR1 SGHTA and CDR2 FQGTGA. This CDR3 is built from 18 residues. The CDR3 here is CASSSRLYAGGAKNIQYF. As DNA, the CDR3 is TGTGCCAGCAGCTCCCGCTTATATGCGGGGGGCGCCAAAAACATTCAGTACTTC. Based on the CDR3 plus reference TRBV7-3 and TRBJ2-4, the full variable domain is GAGVSQTPSNKVTEKGKYVELRCDPISGHTALYWYRQSLGQGPEFLIYFQGTGAADDSGLPNDRFFAVRPEGSVSTLKIQRTERGDSAVYLCASSSRLYAGGAKNIQYFGAGTRLSVL.

This clonotype has at least ten counts. The V call is TRBV7-2, the J call TRBJ2-1; D not certain. CDR3 length: 14 residues. The germline V gene encodes CDR1 SGHTA and CDR2 FQGNSA. V was cut by 4 bases and J by 6 bases, with 13 bases left in between. The CDR3 sequence: CASSYLGAVNEQFF. The DNA for the CDR3 is TGTGCCAGCAGCTATCTGGGTGCCGTCAATGAGCAGTTCTTC. The whole variable domain, filled in from reference TRBV7-2 and TRBJ2-1, reads GAGVSQSPSNKVTEKGKDVELRCDPISGHTALYWYRQSLGQGLEFLIYFQGNSAPDKSGLPSDRFSAERTGGSVSTLTIQRTQQEDSAVYLCASSYLGAVNEQFFGPGTRLTVL.

The table lists this clonotype with many counts. The gene calls are TRBV28 and TRBJ2-1; D gene unclear. Germline CDR1 reads MDHEN; CDR2 reads SYDVKM. Trimming pared 5 bases from V and 7 bases from J, leaving 3 bases between. The CDR3 extends over 10 amino acids. CDR3 coding DNA: TGTGCCAGCAGTCGTAATGAGCAGTTCTTC. Translating gives CASSRNEQFF.

This chain uses TRBV30 with TRBJ2-2; 8 bases align to TRBD2. The CDR3 consists of 15 residues. V lost 7 bases and J lost 5; bases outside the gene matches: 12. Germline CDR1 is GTSNPN and CDR2 is SVGIG (reference sequence). In nucleotides, the CDR3 is TGTGCCTCTCTGGGACTAGTCTTACAGACCGGGGAGCTGTTTTTT. Translating gives CASLGLVLQTGELFF. Complete variable domain (other parts from reference TRBV30 and TRBJ2-2): SQTIHQWPATLVQPVGSPLSLECTVEGTSNPNLYWYRQAAGRGLQLLFYSVGIGQISSEVPQNLSASRPQDRQFILSSKKLLLSDSGFYLCASLGLVLQTGELFFGEGSRLTVL.

V is TRBV5-1 and J is TRBJ1-1, with D possibly matching TRBD1 (6 bases). The germline V and J ends were trimmed by 0 bases and 5 bases, with 11 bases remaining between them. CDR1 SGHRS and CDR2 YFSETQ come from the germline V gene. There are 14 residues in the CDR3. Here the CDR3 reads CASSLGGGRTEAFF. In nucleotides, the CDR3 is TGCGCCAGCAGCTTGGGAGGGGGTAGGACTGAAGCTTTCTTT.

This clonotype was counted many times. V is TRBV27 and J is TRBJ1-2; 7 bases align to TRBD1. The CDR3 extends over 16 amino acids. Germline values: CDR1 MNHEY, CDR2 SMNVEV (reference sequence). The V segment lost 2 bases and the J segment 1 base; nucleotides outside the gene matches: 7. In DNA form, the CDR3 reads TGTGCCAGCAGTTTAAGGACAGGACTTCTTAACTATGGCTACACCTTC. Translated: CASSLRTGLLNYGYTF.

This clonotype was counted at least ten times. The J gene is TRBJ1-4, the V gene TRBV15; 7 bases line up with TRBD1. CDR3 length equals 17 residues. CDR1 and CDR2 from the germline V gene are LNHNV and YYDKDF (reference sequence). J was trimmed by 5 bases and V by 0 bases; bases with no gene match: 9. The CDR3 loop is CATSREGLGGRNEKLFF. CDR3 in DNA: TGTGCCACCAGCAGAGAGGGATTAGGGGGCCGAAATGAAAAACTGTTTTTT. Variable domain in full (rest from reference TRBV15 and TRBJ1-4): DAMVIQNPRYQVTQFGKPVTLSCSQTLNHNVMYWYQQKSSQAPKLLFHYYDKDFNNEADTPDNFQSRRPNTSFCFLDIRSPGLGDTAMYLCATSREGLGGRNEKLFFGSGTQLSVL.

This CDR3 is CASSVAPQETQYF. The CDR3 DNA is TGTGCCAGCAGCGTAGCTCCTCAAGAGACCCAGTACTTC. The chain recombines TRBV9 with TRBJ2-5; D is undetermined. Looked up from germline, CDR1 is SGDLS and CDR2 is YYNGEE. V was pared by 0 bases and J by 2 bases, with 5 bases between. The CDR3 runs to 13 residues. Full variable domain (missing parts from reference TRBV9 and TRBJ2-5): DSGVTQTPKHLITATGQRVTLRCSPRSGDLSVYWYQQSLDQGLQFLIQYYNGEERAKGNILERFSAQQFPDLHSELNLSSLELGDSALYFCASSVAPQETQYFGPGTRLLVL.

This clonotype was detected only a few times. The chain has TRBV4-1 and TRBJ2-7; no firm D call. Germline V gene lookup returns CDR1 MGHRA and CDR2 YSYEKL. The CDR3 runs to 12 residues. The V and J ends lost 1 base and 6 bases respectively, with 7 bases between them. The CDR3 region is CASSQAPGEQYF. The CDR3 nucleotides are TGCGCCAGCAGCCAAGCCCCAGGCGAGCAGTACTTC.

The table lists this clonotype with a count of one. A read error may produce the germline difference seen at one junction end. V and J are TRBV27 and TRBJ2-7; unclear D gene. Germline lookup yields CDR1 MNHEY and CDR2 SMNVEV (reference sequence). The CDR3 loop spans 14 amino acids. This chain's CDR3 is CASTSLRRTYEQHF. As DNA, the CDR3 is TGTGCCAGCACGTCTCTGAGGAGAACCTACGAGCAGCACTTC.

This clonotype has only a few counts. The rearrangement joins TRBV19 to TRBJ1-1; D possibly corresponds to TRBD1 (5 bases). The CDR3 sequence is 11 residues long. Trimming left V 8 bases short and J 7 bases short, with 11 bases between. Germline loops: CDR1 LNHDA, CDR2 SQIVND (reference sequence). CDR3 nucleotides: TGTGCCAGTCGTAGGGGAGATGAAGCTTTCTTT. Protein: CASRRGDEAFF.

Concerning this clonotype: A read error may be the cause here, since a much bigger clone is one base away. The V gene is TRBV6-2 or TRBV6-3, the J gene TRBJ1-4, with D tentatively TRBD1 (6 bases). The CDR3 covers 16 residues. Germline CDR1 is MNHEY and CDR2 is SVGEGT. V lost 2 bases and J 8 bases, leaving 18 bases between the germline ends. The DNA of the CDR3 is TGTGCCAGCAGTTACCCTATCGGGACACTTCGAGAAAAACTGTTTTTT. Its translation is CASSYPIGTLREKLFF.

This clonotype was seen many times. V is TRBV27 and J is TRBJ2-7; either TRBD1 or TRBD2 may fit D (5 bases each). This CDR3 contains 15 residues. With 4 bases removed from V and 2 bases from J, the gap between germline ends came to 15 bases. Germline V CDR1 and CDR2: MNHEY, SMNVEV (reference sequence). This CDR3 is CASSSPGTSTYEQYF. The CDR3 DNA is TGTGCCAGCAGTTCCCCCGGGACGTCAACCTACGAGCAGTACTTC.

This clonotype was observed at least ten times. This rearrangement joins TRBV2 to TRBJ2-1; TRBD2 aligns across 13 bases. V lost 8 bases and J lost 10; bases outside the gene matches: 2. The CDR3 consists of 12 residues. The V gene's germline CDR1 is SNHLY and CDR2 FYNNEI. CDR3 loop: CASGGLAGEQFF. In DNA, the CDR3 is TGTGCCAGCGGGGGACTAGCGGGAGAGCAGTTCTTC.

This clonotype was seen many times. This chain uses TRBV3-1 with TRBJ1-2, with 8 bases that match TRBD1. CDR3 length equals 15 residues. V lost 0 bases and J lost 3; bases outside the gene matches: 3. The V gene's germline CDR1 is LGHDT and CDR2 YNNKEL (reference sequence). CDR3 nucleotides: TGTGCCAGCAGCCAAGACAGGGGGCTTGACTATGGCTACACCTTC. Its protein is CASSQDRGLDYGYTF. Together with reference TRBV3-1 and TRBJ1-2, the CDR3 gives the full variable domain: DTAVSQTPKYLVTQMGNDKSIKCEQNLGHDTMYWYKQDSKKFLKIMFSYNNKELIINETVPNRFSPKSPDKAHLNLHINSLELGDSAVYFCASSQDRGLDYGYTFGSGTRLTVV.